The clone carrying this T cell receptor beta chain was detected once. What it recognizes is unknown. This sample was included in a study of OX40 agonist ivuxolimab in advanced cancers. Study results and caveats: Among the lowest peripheral clonal expansion occurred in 0.1-3.0 mg/kg partial responders. The CD4+ and CD8+ T cells in the blood had expanded clonally by week 6 at 0.1 to 3.0 mg/kg. It was also the case that some nonresponders had low normalized T-cell clonal expansion.

The V end lost 4 bases, the J end lost 7 bases, and 17 bases lay between the germline ends. Germline CDR1 reads SEHNR; CDR2 reads FQNEAQ (reference sequence). This CDR3 contains 15 residues. Some clones are missing from TCRdb's copy, which holds only in-frame ones; the method was immunoSEQ multiplex PCR. The sample has 50,000 to 70,000 clones; 80% to 90% are singletons. This sequence originates from an adult with an advanced solid tumor such as melanoma, head and neck, liver or kidney cancer. The sample in question was CD4+ or CD8+ T cells sorted from blood, obtained in a trial of the OX40 agonist ivuxolimab. The chain uses TRBV7-9 and TRBJ2-1; possible D gene TRBD1, 7 bases. The CDR3 region has the DNA TGTGCCAGCAGCTCCCCCAGGGGGGACACTAATGAGCAGTTCTTC. Its protein product is CASSSPRGDTNEQFF. The complete variable domain, with remaining parts taken from reference TRBV7-9 and TRBJ2-1, reads DTGVSQNPRHKITKRGQNVTFRCDPISEHNRLYWYRQTLGQGPEFLTYFQNEAQLEKSRLLSDRFSAERPKGSFSTLEIQRTEQGDSAMYLCASSSPRGDTNEQFFGPGTRLTVL.